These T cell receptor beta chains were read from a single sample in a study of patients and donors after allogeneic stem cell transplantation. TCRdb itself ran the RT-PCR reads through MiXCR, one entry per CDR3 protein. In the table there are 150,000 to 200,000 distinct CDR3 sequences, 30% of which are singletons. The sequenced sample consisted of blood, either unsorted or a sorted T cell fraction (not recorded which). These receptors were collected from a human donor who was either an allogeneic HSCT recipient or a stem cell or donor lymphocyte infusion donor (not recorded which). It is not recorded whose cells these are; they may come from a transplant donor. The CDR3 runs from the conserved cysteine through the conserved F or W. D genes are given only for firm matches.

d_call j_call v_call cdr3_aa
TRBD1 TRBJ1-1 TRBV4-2 CASSLTGFETSEAFF
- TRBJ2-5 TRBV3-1 CASSHKAGQETQYF
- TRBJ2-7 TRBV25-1 CASSRVYEQYF
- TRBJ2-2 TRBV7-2 CASSLTRGNTGELFF
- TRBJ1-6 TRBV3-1 CASSPGHEHSPLHF
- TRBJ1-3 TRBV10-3 CAISESLGLYRGNTIYF
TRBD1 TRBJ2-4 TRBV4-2 CASSQEKQGKNIQYF
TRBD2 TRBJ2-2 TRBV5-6 CASSFSGSFTGELFF
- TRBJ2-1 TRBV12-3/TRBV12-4 CASRGVGEQFF
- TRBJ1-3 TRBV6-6 CASRPPQGPGNTIYF
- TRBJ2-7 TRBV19 CASSIDHGRYSYEQYF
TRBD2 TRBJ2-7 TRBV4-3 CASSQVVGGSYEQYF
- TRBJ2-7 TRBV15 CATSRTTRVDSSYEQYF
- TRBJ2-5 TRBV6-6 CASSYLTGQETLYF
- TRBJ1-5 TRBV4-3 CASSQNLGSNQPQHF
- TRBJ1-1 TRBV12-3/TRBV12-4 CASSSFTPEAFF
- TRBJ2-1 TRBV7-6 CASSLAPTLTEPYNEQFF
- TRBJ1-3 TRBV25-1 CASSEWRSSGNTIYF
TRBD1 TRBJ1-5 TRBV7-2 CASSSKGQANQPQHF
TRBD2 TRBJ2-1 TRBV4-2 CASSQGSSGRALYNEQFF
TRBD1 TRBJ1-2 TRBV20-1 CGLYPGQNYGYTF
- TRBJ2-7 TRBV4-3 CASSQGATRSYEQYF
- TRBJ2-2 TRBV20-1 CSARDRGTGELFF
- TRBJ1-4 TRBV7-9 CASKPEMDEKLFF
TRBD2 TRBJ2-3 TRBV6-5 CASSYSGLAEIDTQYF
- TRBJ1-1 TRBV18 CASSVDITNTEAFF
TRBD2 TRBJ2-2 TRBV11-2 CASSKGLAGVTGELFF
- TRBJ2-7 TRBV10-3 CAISDLAAASYEQYF
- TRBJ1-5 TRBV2 CASRADSYSNQPQHF
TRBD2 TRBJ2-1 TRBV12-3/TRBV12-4 CASSYSSGRDKFF
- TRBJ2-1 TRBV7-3 CASSSGDSPLKQFF
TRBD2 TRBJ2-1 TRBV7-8 CASSLGLAGLRNEQFF
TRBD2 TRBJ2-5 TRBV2 CASRDLLAGLETQYF
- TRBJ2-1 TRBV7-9 CASSPRAASRYNEQFF